This record concerns one T cell receptor (beta chain) sequence. What it binds is unknown. Method: immunoSEQ multiplex PCR; TCRdb's copy keeps in-frame clones and lacks some. The data show approximately 200,000 clones, with 90% to 95% seen just once and roughly a tenth held by the top ten. The data belong to a study of T cell responses to AZD1222 COVID-19 vaccine. Study at large: Second-dose recipients at about 4 or about 12 weeks were treated as one pooled group.

Study observations and caveats: Most donors were white British and more were female, and clonal diversity was possibly underestimated.

Germline CDR1 reads SNHLY; CDR2 reads FYNNEI. Trimming removed 1 base at V and 0 bases at J, with 19 bases between. CDR3 length: 18 residues. The TCR was taken from an adult in good health. The specimen comprised peripheral blood, sampled on day 0 of AZD1222 vaccination. The gene calls are TRBV2 and TRBJ2-7, with a possible D match to TRBD2 (5 bases). The CDR3 is CASSEVRSVSVSSYEQYF. The CDR3 bases are TGTGCCAGCAGTGAAGTAAGGAGCGTTAGCGTTAGCTCCTACGAGCAGTACTTC.